The 23 T cell receptor beta chains below come from one sample, sequenced in a study of blood T cell repertoires in COVID-19. The method was immunoSEQ multiplex PCR; TCRdb's version includes in-frame clones alone and lacks a portion of them. The sample records fewer than 150,000 clones, about 86% being singletons. The sample comprised peripheral blood. These receptors were taken from a woman in her forties or fifties who had recovered from COVID-19.

The V call is TRBV20-1, the J call TRBJ1-2; TRBD1 aligns across 10 bases. Germline V gene sequence: CDR1 DFQATT, CDR2 SNEGSKA (reference sequence). This CDR3 comprises 15 residues. J gave up 7 bases and V 6 bases, and 14 bases lay outside the gene matches. The chain's CDR3 is CSASTLTGGLGGYTF. The CDR3 DNA reads as TGCAGTGCAAGTACTTTGACAGGGGGCTTGGGTGGCTACACCTTC.

V gene TRBV7-3 combines with J gene TRBJ2-2; TRBD1 agrees at 7 bases. Trimming at V came to 3 bases and at J to 4 bases, leaving 5 bases not matched to a gene. This CDR3 comprises 15 residues. The germline CDR1 and CDR2 sequences are SGHTA and FQGTGA. CDR3 bases: TGTGCCAGCAGCTTCGTCGCAGGGGGCACCGGGGAGCTGTTTTTT. Its translation: CASSFVAGGTGELFF.

The rearrangement uses TRBV27 and TRBJ1-4, with TRBD1 matching 8 bases. Germline lookup yields CDR1 MNHEY and CDR2 SMNVEV (reference sequence). The CDR3 is 16 amino acids. Trimming took 5 bases from V and 4 from J; bases not matched to a gene: 9. The CDR3 sequence: CASSPWTGPGNEKLFF. In nucleotides, the CDR3 is TGTGCCAGCAGTCCCTGGACAGGGCCGGGTAATGAAAAACTGTTTTTT.

In nucleotides, the CDR3 is TGCGCCAGCACAAGGGGCTCCGAAAAACTGTTTTTT. Amino acid sequence: CASTRGSEKLFF. This sequence joins TRBV10-2 and TRBJ1-4; D is possibly TRBD1 (5 bases). CDR3 length: 12 residues. Trimming took off 7 bases at V and 8 bases at J, with 11 bases between the two ends. Germline V gene sequence: CDR1 WSHSY, CDR2 SAAADI.

This sequence joins TRBV24-1 and TRBJ2-2, with a weak D call TRBD2 (6 bases). The germline V and J ends were trimmed by 3 bases and 6 bases, with 10 bases remaining between them. The CDR3 consists of 14 residues. Germline V lookup: CDR1 KGHDR, CDR2 SFDVKD. CDR3: CATSDPGRPGELFF. The CDR3 nucleotides read TGTGCCACCAGTGATCCTGGGAGGCCCGGGGAGCTGTTTTTT.

The CDR3 loop is CATAGTNPYEQYF. CDR3 bases: TGTGCCACCGCGGGGACTAACCCCTACGAGCAGTACTTC. This chain links TRBV19 with TRBJ2-7, with 7 bases that match TRBD2. Per the germline V gene, CDR1 is LNHDA and CDR2 is SQIVND (reference sequence). The CDR3 totals 13 residues. V shed 10 bases and J 2 bases; nucleotides not matched to a gene: 8.

The chain carries TRBV4-1 and TRBJ2-7, with 10 nucleotides matching TRBD1. The V segment lost 3 bases and the J segment 2 bases; nucleotides outside the gene matches: 4. CDR1 MGHRA and CDR2 YSYEKL come from the germline V gene. The CDR3 is 15 amino acids. The CDR3 protein is CASSHSGQGAYEQYF. CDR3 nucleotides: TGCGCCAGCAGCCACTCCGGACAGGGGGCCTACGAGCAGTACTTC.

The V and J genes are TRBV2 and TRBJ1-5, with D possibly being TRBD1 (5 bases). This CDR3 spans 15 amino acids. Germline V gene sequence: CDR1 SNHLY, CDR2 FYNNEI. With 5 bases removed from V and 3 bases from J, the gap between germline ends came to 14 bases. CDR3 loop: CASSFNRFNNQPQHF. DNA for the CDR3: TGTGCCAGCAGTTTTAACAGGTTCAACAATCAGCCCCAGCATTTT.

V gene TRBV2 combines with J gene TRBJ2-7, with D possibly matching TRBD2 (6 bases). Germline CDR1 and CDR2: SNHLY and FYNNEI. CDR3 length equals 15 residues. Trimming took 6 bases from V and 6 from J, leaving 21 bases between them. CDR3 nucleotides: TGTGCCAGCAGCTTGGGATCGGGACTCCGAGGCGAGCAGTACTTC. Encoded protein: CASSLGSGLRGEQYF.

The V call is TRBV9, the J call TRBJ1-3; 7 bases agree with TRBD1. Germline V gene data show CDR1 as SGDLS and CDR2 as YYNGEE. CDR3 length: 15 amino acids. V trimming: 0 bases; J trimming: 4 bases; junction bases outside the gene matches: 4. For the CDR3, the DNA is TGTGCCAGCAGCGTAGGACAGGGAGACGGAAACACCATATATTTT. Protein sequence: CASSVGQGDGNTIYF.

Concerning this clone itself: Other DNA sequences in this sample translate to the same CDR3. V gene TRBV4-1 combines with J gene TRBJ2-5, with TRBD1 identical over 9 bases. The germline gives CDR1 MGHRA, CDR2 YSYEKL. The junction had 4 bases not matched to a gene; V was cut back by 6 bases and J by 5 bases. The CDR3 runs to 13 residues. CDR3 nucleotides: TGCGCCAGCAGTCGAACAGGGGGCGAGACCCAGTACTTC. Translation gives CASSRTGGETQYF.

The chain recombines TRBV2 with TRBJ1-6; 7 bases map to TRBD1. V was pared by 7 bases and J by 8 bases, with 8 bases of the junction left unmatched. This CDR3 spans 14 amino acids. The germline V gene has CDR1 SNHLY and CDR2 FYNNEI. The CDR3 bases are TGTGCCAGCAATCGGGTAGGGGGCGATTCACCCCTCCACTTT. It codes for CASNRVGGDSPLHF.

This chain links TRBV29-1 with TRBJ1-1, with a weak D call TRBD1 (5 bases). This CDR3 has 15 residues. V was clipped by 3 bases and J by 0 bases, with 14 bases between them. The V gene's germline CDR1 is SQVTM and CDR2 ANQGSEA. CDR3 coding DNA: TGCAGCGTTGAGCGGGACTTAAACATGAACACTGAAGCTTTCTTT. Residues: CSVERDLNMNTEAFF.

This chain connects TRBV5-4 to TRBJ2-7; the match to TRBD2 covers 9 bases. This CDR3 spans 14 amino acids. The germline gives CDR1 SGHNT, CDR2 YYREEE (reference sequence). The V gene end was trimmed by 4 bases and the J gene end by 4 bases; junction bases not matched to a gene: 6. CDR3 in amino acids: CASSRSGGGYEQYF. The CDR3, as DNA: TGTGCCAGCAGCCGTAGCGGGGGTGGGTACGAGCAGTACTTC.

The chain carries TRBV11-1 and TRBJ2-7; perhaps TRBD2 as D (5 bases). The germline CDR1 and CDR2 sequences are SGHAT and FQDESV (reference sequence). This CDR3 contains 13 residues. Trimming removed 5 bases at V and 4 bases at J, with 12 bases between. DNA for the CDR3: TGTGCCAGCAGCCCAGGACTGCAATACGAGCAGTACTTC. Its protein is CASSPGLQYEQYF.

The V call is TRBV5-6, the J call TRBJ2-3, with D perhaps TRBD1 (6 bases). Germline V lookup: CDR1 SGHDT, CDR2 YYEEEE. V shed 2 bases and J shed 2 bases, with 12 bases lying between them. CDR3 length equals 15 residues. The CDR3 is CASSLQGPYTDTQYF. CDR3 coding DNA: TGTGCCAGCAGCTTACAGGGCCCCTACACAGATACGCAGTATTTT.

This chain uses TRBV19 with TRBJ1-2; TRBD1 is a possible D gene (6 bases). CDR1 is LNHDA, CDR2 SQIVND, per germline (reference sequence). The CDR3 has 13 residues. V was clipped by 3 bases and J by 8 bases, with 13 bases between them. The DNA of the CDR3 is TGTGCCAGTAGTATGGGTTCAGGGGAAGGCTACACCTTC. This encodes CASSMGSGEGYTF.

The CDR3 loop is CAWSWAGFLAQYF. In DNA form, the CDR3 reads TGTGCCTGGAGTTGGGCGGGGTTTCTCGCGCAGTATTTT. The chain joins TRBV30 to TRBJ2-3; the D gene is possibly TRBD2 (6 bases). V gave up 2 bases and J gave up 10 bases, with 16 bases separating them. This CDR3 has 13 amino acids. The V gene's germline CDR1 is GTSNPN and CDR2 SVGIG (reference sequence).

The chain recombines TRBV9 with TRBJ1-1; 7 bases align to TRBD1. V lost 4 bases to trimming and J lost 4 bases; unmatched junction nucleotides: 19. CDR1 is SGDLS, CDR2 YYNGEE, per germline. The CDR3 is made up of 18 amino acids. The CDR3 region has the DNA TGTGCCAGCAGCCCCCGACTGGGCCCTACCTCAGGGGGCACTGAAGCTTTCTTT. It encodes CASSPRLGPTSGGTEAFF.

The chain joins TRBV11-3 to TRBJ2-7; 9 nucleotides agree with TRBD2. The CDR3 loop spans 15 amino acids. Germline V gene data show CDR1 as SGHNT and CDR2 as YENEEA. The junction had 5 bases not matched to a gene; V was cut back by 4 bases and J by 1 base. The CDR3 bases are TGTGCCAGCAGCTATAGCGGGAGTGGGTCCTACGAGCAGTACTTC. The encoded protein is CASSYSGSGSYEQYF.

This sequence joins TRBV27 and TRBJ1-5; 8 nucleotides line up with TRBD1. Germline assignment: CDR1 MNHEY and CDR2 SMNVEV (reference sequence). CDR3 length: 16 amino acids. J gave up 6 bases and V 5 bases, and 12 bases lay outside the gene matches. The CDR3 region has the DNA TGTGCCAGCAGTCCCTCGAGGGGACAGGTAATTCAGCCCCAGCATTTT. This codes for CASSPSRGQVIQPQHF.

The chain recombines TRBV7-9 with TRBJ2-1, with 9 bases aligning to TRBD2. The V and J ends lost 3 bases and 4 bases, in that order; junction bases with no gene match: 4. Germline V gene sequence: CDR1 SEHNR, CDR2 FQNEAQ (reference sequence). There are 15 residues in the CDR3. This chain's CDR3 is CASSFSGRSYNEQFF. The CDR3 nucleotides are TGTGCCAGCAGCTTTAGCGGGAGATCTTACAATGAGCAGTTCTTC.

The chain couples TRBV29-1 to TRBJ2-1; 11 nucleotides agree with TRBD2. The CDR3 is 14 amino acids. The ends lost 7 bases at V and 4 bases at J; junction bases unmatched: 6. Germline V lookup: CDR1 SQVTM, CDR2 ANQGSEA. This chain's CDR3 is CSDGGLAVYNEQFF. CDR3 sequence (DNA): TGCAGCGACGGGGGACTAGCGGTTTACAATGAGCAGTTCTTC.